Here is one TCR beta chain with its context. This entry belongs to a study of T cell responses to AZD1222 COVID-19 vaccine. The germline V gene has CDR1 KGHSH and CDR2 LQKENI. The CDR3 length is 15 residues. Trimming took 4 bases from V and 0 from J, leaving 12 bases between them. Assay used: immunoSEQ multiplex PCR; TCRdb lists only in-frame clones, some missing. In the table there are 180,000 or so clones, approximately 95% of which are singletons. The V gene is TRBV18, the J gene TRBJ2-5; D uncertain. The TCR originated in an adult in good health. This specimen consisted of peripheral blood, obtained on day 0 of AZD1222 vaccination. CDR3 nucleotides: TGTGCCAGCTCACGGGTGATCTCGAACCAAGAGACCCAGTACTTC. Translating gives CASSRVISNQETQYF. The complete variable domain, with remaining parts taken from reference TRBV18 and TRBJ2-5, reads NAGVMQNPRHLVRRRGQEARLRCSPMKGHSHVYWYRQLPEEGLKFMVYLQKENIIDESGMPKERFSAEFPKEGPSILRIQQVVRGDSAAYFCASSRVISNQETQYFGPGTRLLVL.